This is a list of T cell receptor beta chains from one sample in a study of blood T cell repertoires in COVID-19. Assay: immunoSEQ multiplex PCR; the TCRdb copy retains only in-frame clones and omits some. This table has fewer than 130,000 clones, 75% to 90% appearing once. Sequences were obtained from peripheral blood. The receptor source for this set is a woman aged 80 or over with acute or convalescent COVID-19. CDR3s include the opening cysteine and the closing phenylalanine or tryptophan. Fields, in order: J gene, V gene, clone size, D gene, CDR3 protein, CDR3 DNA. A D gene is named only where the DNA matches it firmly. Not every row has a clone size; where given, it reads once, few, many or a size class.

j_gene: TRBJ2-7
v_gene: TRBV4-1
abundance: NA
d_gene: TRBD1
CDR3aa: CASSQLQGAGMDVQYF
CDR3nt: TGCGCCAGCAGCCAGCTACAGGGGGCTGGAATGGACGTGCAGTACTTC

j_gene: TRBJ2-7
v_gene: TRBV27
abundance: NA
d_gene: TRBD1
CDR3aa: CASSLGGQGVYEQYF
CDR3nt: TGTGCCAGCAGTTTAGGGGGACAGGGTGTTTACGAGCAGTACTTC

j_gene: TRBJ2-3
v_gene: TRBV7-9
abundance: NA
d_gene: NA
CDR3aa: CASSPGVVDTQYF
CDR3nt: TGTGCCAGCAGCCCAGGGGTGGTAGATACGCAGTATTTT

j_gene: TRBJ2-3
v_gene: TRBV24-1
abundance: NA
d_gene: TRBD2
CDR3aa: CATSDLVSGGPDTQYF
CDR3nt: TGTGCCACCAGTGATTTGGTTAGCGGGGGACCAGATACGCAGTATTTT

j_gene: TRBJ2-7
v_gene: TRBV4-1
abundance: NA
d_gene: TRBD1
CDR3aa: CASSQAGTATYEQYF
CDR3nt: TGCGCCAGCAGCCAAGCCGGGACAGCGACCTACGAGCAGTACTTC

j_gene: TRBJ2-1
v_gene: TRBV6-5
abundance: NA
d_gene: TRBD2
CDR3aa: CASRTVAGGYNEQFF
CDR3nt: TGTGCCAGCAGGACTGTAGCGGGGGGATACAATGAGCAGTTCTTC

j_gene: TRBJ2-5
v_gene: TRBV19
abundance: NA
d_gene: TRBD2
CDR3aa: CASSIDGGLETQYF
CDR3nt: TGTGCCAGTAGTATAGACGGGGGGTTAGAGACCCAGTACTTC

j_gene: TRBJ1-2
v_gene: TRBV29-1
abundance: once
d_gene: NA
CDR3aa: CSVGHRDGYTF
CDR3nt: TGCAGCGTTGGACACAGGGATGGCTACACCTTC

j_gene: TRBJ1-1
v_gene: TRBV6-5
abundance: NA
d_gene: NA
CDR3aa: CASSYSGPSANTEAFF
CDR3nt: TGTGCCAGCAGTTACTCGGGTCCGAGCGCGAACACTGAAGCTTTCTTT

j_gene: TRBJ1-2
v_gene: TRBV9
abundance: NA
d_gene: NA
CDR3aa: CASSDRVDYGYTF
CDR3nt: TGTGCCAGCAGCGACAGGGTGGACTATGGCTACACCTTC

j_gene: TRBJ1-1
v_gene: TRBV4-1
abundance: NA
d_gene: NA
CDR3aa: CASSQQDRMNTEAFF
CDR3nt: TGCGCCAGCAGCCAACAGGACAGAATGAACACTGAAGCTTTCTTT

j_gene: TRBJ2-1
v_gene: TRBV24-1
abundance: NA
d_gene: TRBD2
CDR3aa: CATSDPLSGTSDEQFF
CDR3nt: TGTGCCACCAGTGATCCGTTAAGTGGGACTAGCGATGAGCAGTTCTTC

j_gene: TRBJ1-3
v_gene: TRBV4-1
abundance: NA
d_gene: TRBD1
CDR3aa: CASSPTGNTGTGGSWNTIYF
CDR3nt: TGCGCCAGCAGCCCAACGGGTAATACCGGGACAGGGGGGAGCTGGAACACCATATATTTT

j_gene: TRBJ2-3
v_gene: TRBV11-2
abundance: NA
d_gene: NA
CDR3aa: CASSLGLTDTQYF
CDR3nt: TGTGCCAGCAGCTTAGGGCTCACAGATACGCAGTATTTT

j_gene: TRBJ2-1
v_gene: TRBV19
abundance: NA
d_gene: NA
CDR3aa: CASSPRQYPDGEQFF
CDR3nt: TGTGCCAGTAGTCCCCGACAGTATCCGGACGGTGAGCAGTTCTTC

j_gene: TRBJ2-3
v_gene: TRBV3-1/TRBV3-2
abundance: NA
d_gene: TRBD2
CDR3aa: CASSARTSGASTDTQYF
CDR3nt: TGTGCCAGCAGCGCCAGGACTAGCGGTGCTAGCACAGATACGCAGTATTTT

j_gene: TRBJ1-2
v_gene: TRBV6-4
abundance: once
d_gene: NA
CDR3aa: CASSPLPGVPNYGYTF
CDR3nt: TGTGCCAGCAGTCCGCTGCCGGGAGTCCCTAACTATGGCTACACCTTC

j_gene: TRBJ1-2
v_gene: TRBV6-5
abundance: NA
d_gene: NA
CDR3aa: CASNDLDSGGYTF
CDR3nt: TGTGCCAGCAACGACCTAGACAGTGGTGGCTACACCTTC

j_gene: TRBJ2-3
v_gene: TRBV9
abundance: few
d_gene: NA
CDR3aa: CASSPLQGHTQYF
CDR3nt: TGTGCCAGCAGCCCCCTACAGGGTCATACGCAGTATTTT

j_gene: TRBJ2-7
v_gene: TRBV7-9
abundance: NA
d_gene: NA
CDR3aa: CASSLVGPQYEQYF
CDR3nt: TGTGCCAGCAGCTTAGTGGGCCCCCAATACGAGCAGTACTTC

j_gene: TRBJ2-1
v_gene: TRBV19
abundance: NA
d_gene: TRBD2
CDR3aa: CASRSLGRGAGSYNEQFF
CDR3nt: TGTGCCAGTCGCTCCTTAGGGCGGGGGGCCGGTTCCTACAATGAGCAGTTCTTC

j_gene: TRBJ2-3
v_gene: TRBV3-1/TRBV3-2
abundance: few
d_gene: TRBD2
CDR3aa: CASSQGLAGVSTDTQYF
CDR3nt: TGTGCCAGCAGCCAAGGCTTAGCGGGGGTCTCCACAGATACGCAGTATTTT

j_gene: TRBJ1-2
v_gene: TRBV28
abundance: NA
d_gene: TRBD1
CDR3aa: CATLQGNYGYTF
CDR3nt: TGTGCCACCTTACAGGGGAACTATGGCTACACCTTC

j_gene: TRBJ2-3
v_gene: TRBV7-9
abundance: NA
d_gene: NA
CDR3aa: CASSLNSLTDTQYF
CDR3nt: TGTGCCAGCAGCTTAAACAGTCTCACAGATACGCAGTATTTT

j_gene: TRBJ1-3
v_gene: TRBV6-6
abundance: NA
d_gene: NA
CDR3aa: CASSYLPVRDNTIYF
CDR3nt: TGTGCCAGCAGTTACCTCCCGGTGAGGGATAACACCATATATTTT

j_gene: TRBJ2-1
v_gene: TRBV5-4
abundance: once
d_gene: TRBD2
CDR3aa: CASSKTGLVGYNEQFF
CDR3nt: TGTGCCAGCAGCAAAACCGGACTAGTTGGCTACAATGAGCAGTTCTTC

j_gene: TRBJ1-1
v_gene: TRBV28
abundance: NA
d_gene: NA
CDR3aa: CASSRPPVLGGAFF
CDR3nt: TGTGCCAGCAGCCGACCACCCGTGTTGGGGGGAGCTTTCTTT

j_gene: TRBJ1-3
v_gene: TRBV6-6
abundance: NA
d_gene: TRBD1
CDR3aa: CASGQGAARWGAIYF
CDR3nt: TGTGCCAGCGGGCAGGGGGCTGCCCGGTGGGGGGCCATATATTTT

j_gene: TRBJ1-4
v_gene: TRBV5-1
abundance: NA
d_gene: TRBD1
CDR3aa: CASSLDRGNEKLFF
CDR3nt: TGCGCCAGCAGCTTGGACAGGGGCAATGAAAAACTGTTTTTT

j_gene: TRBJ1-5
v_gene: TRBV4-2
abundance: once
d_gene: TRBD1
CDR3aa: CASVDRGINQPQHF
CDR3nt: TGTGCCAGCGTTGACAGGGGCATCAATCAGCCCCAGCATTTT

j_gene: TRBJ2-7
v_gene: TRBV6-5
abundance: NA
d_gene: TRBD1
CDR3aa: CAEPGQGYEQYF
CDR3nt: TGTGCCGAACCGGGACAGGGTTACGAGCAGTACTTC

j_gene: TRBJ2-5
v_gene: TRBV19
abundance: NA
d_gene: NA
CDR3aa: CATRDYRAQETQYF
CDR3nt: TGTGCCACCAGAGATTACAGGGCGCAAGAGACCCAGTACTTC

j_gene: TRBJ2-3
v_gene: TRBV5-6
abundance: NA
d_gene: NA
CDR3aa: CASSRRDLGDTQYF
CDR3nt: TGTGCCAGCAGCCGCCGGGATCTGGGAGATACGCAGTATTTT

j_gene: TRBJ2-7
v_gene: TRBV28
abundance: NA
d_gene: TRBD1
CDR3aa: CAGSRQGSYVREQYF
CDR3nt: TGTGCCGGAAGTCGACAGGGGAGCTATGTAAGGGAGCAGTACTTC

j_gene: TRBJ2-1
v_gene: TRBV4-2
abundance: NA
d_gene: TRBD2
CDR3aa: CASSQDEVGRDNEQFF
CDR3nt: TGTGCCAGCAGCCAAGATGAGGTAGGGAGGGACAATGAGCAGTTCTTC

j_gene: TRBJ1-2
v_gene: TRBV19
abundance: few
d_gene: NA
CDR3aa: CASQGNGYTF
CDR3nt: TGTGCCAGCCAGGGAAATGGCTACACCTTC

j_gene: TRBJ2-7
v_gene: TRBV2
abundance: NA
d_gene: TRBD1
CDR3aa: CASSEWTGGHEQYF
CDR3nt: TGTGCCAGCAGTGAATGGACAGGGGGACACGAGCAGTACTTC

j_gene: TRBJ2-2
v_gene: TRBV18
abundance: NA
d_gene: TRBD1
CDR3aa: CASSRGGANTGELFF
CDR3nt: TGTGCCAGCTCACGAGGGGGCGCGAACACCGGGGAGCTGTTTTTT

j_gene: TRBJ1-2
v_gene: TRBV9
abundance: NA
d_gene: TRBD1
CDR3aa: CASSALQGGGYTF
CDR3nt: TGTGCCAGCAGCGCCCTTCAGGGGGGTGGCTACACCTTC

j_gene: TRBJ2-1
v_gene: TRBV5-1
abundance: few
d_gene: NA
CDR3aa: CASSVTGFRSYNEQFF
CDR3nt: TGCGCCAGCAGCGTCACAGGGTTTAGATCCTACAATGAGCAGTTCTTC

j_gene: TRBJ2-7
v_gene: TRBV6-1
abundance: once
d_gene: TRBD1
CDR3aa: CASSESDRGLGEQYF
CDR3nt: TGTGCCAGCAGTGAGTCGGACAGGGGGCTTGGCGAGCAGTACTTC

j_gene: TRBJ2-3
v_gene: TRBV19
abundance: NA
d_gene: TRBD2
CDR3aa: CASSHTSGGADTQYF
CDR3nt: TGTGCCAGTAGTCACACTAGCGGGGGTGCAGATACGCAGTATTTT

j_gene: TRBJ1-3
v_gene: TRBV5-5
abundance: NA
d_gene: NA
CDR3aa: CASSPGYSGNTIYF
CDR3nt: TGTGCCAGCAGCCCGGGGTATTCTGGAAACACCATATATTTT

j_gene: TRBJ1-2
v_gene: TRBV5-5
abundance: NA
d_gene: NA
CDR3aa: CASFRGGAGSHYGYTF
CDR3nt: TGTGCCAGCTTCCGAGGGGGTGCTGGCAGCCACTATGGCTACACCTTC

j_gene: TRBJ2-3
v_gene: TRBV30
abundance: NA
d_gene: NA
CDR3aa: CAWSVQLAVDTQYF
CDR3nt: TGTGCCTGGAGTGTACAACTAGCTGTGGATACGCAGTATTTT